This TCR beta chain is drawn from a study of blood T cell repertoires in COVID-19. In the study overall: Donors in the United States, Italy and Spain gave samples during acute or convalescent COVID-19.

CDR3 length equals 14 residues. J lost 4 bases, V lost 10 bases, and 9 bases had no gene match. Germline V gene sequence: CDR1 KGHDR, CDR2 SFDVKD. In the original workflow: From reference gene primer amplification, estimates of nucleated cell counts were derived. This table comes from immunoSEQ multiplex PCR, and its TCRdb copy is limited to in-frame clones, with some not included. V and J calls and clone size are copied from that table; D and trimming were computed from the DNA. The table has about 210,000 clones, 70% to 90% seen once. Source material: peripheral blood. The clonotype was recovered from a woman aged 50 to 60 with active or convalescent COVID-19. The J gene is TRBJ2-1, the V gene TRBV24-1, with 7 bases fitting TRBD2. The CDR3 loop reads CATGSGDRYNEQFF. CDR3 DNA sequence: TGTGCCACGGGGAGCGGGGATCGATACAATGAGCAGTTCTTC.